This TCR beta chain was obtained from a study of CD8 T cells in ankylosing spondylitis. Broader study findings: Seemingly characteristic of ankylosing spondylitis blood was a TCR beta motif consisting of roughly 8 highly homologous variants.

For this clonotype: Its antigen remains unknown.

The CDR3 is 14 residues long. Trimming took off 5 bases at V and 0 bases at J, with 11 bases between the two ends. Making the TCR beta libraries involved quantitative 5'-RACE with molecular barcodes. In TCRdb, the 5' RACE reads were re-called with MiXCR into one record per CDR3 protein. The sample lists over 700,000 distinct CDR3 sequences, roughly 19% occurring once. The sequence derives from a male donor with ankylosing spondylitis. This chain uses TRBV12-3 or TRBV12-4 with TRBJ2-7; D is undetermined. Material for sequencing was blood, either unsorted or a sorted T cell fraction (not recorded which). This chain's CDR3 is CASSPDLSSYEQYF. The CDR3 bases are TGTGCCAGCAGTCCAGACTTGAGCTCCTACGAGCAGTACTTC.